The 18 T cell receptor beta chains below come from one sample, sequenced in a study of T cell changes during pregnancy in multiple sclerosis. The repertoire was sequenced with immunoSEQ multiplex PCR; TCRdb's copy has only in-frame clones and lacks some. The sample carries about 46,000 clones, about 93% recorded once. The sequencing here drew on CD4+ T cells from peripheral blood mononuclear cells, taken after pregnancy. The receptors shown here come from a female donor with multiple sclerosis, enrolled in a pregnancy study.

This sequence joins TRBV5-5 and TRBJ2-7; 10 positions match TRBD2. V lost 5 bases, J lost 2 bases, and 4 bases stayed unmatched. The germline V gene encodes CDR1 SGHKS and CDR2 YYEKEE (reference sequence). The CDR3 is 14 residues long. CDR3 loop: CASSLTSGAYEQYF. The CDR3 bases are TGTGCCAGCAGTCTTACTAGCGGGGCCTACGAGCAGTACTTC.

The chain is built from TRBV7-9 and TRBJ1-1, with TRBD1 matching 8 bases. V gave up 3 bases and J gave up 1 base; unmatched junction bases: 10. This CDR3 has 17 residues. Per germline, CDR1 SEHNR and CDR2 FQNEAQ (reference sequence). The CDR3 region is CASSFAIGTGGNTEAFF. CDR3 DNA sequence: TGTGCCAGCAGCTTCGCGATAGGGACAGGCGGGAACACTGAAGCTTTCTTT.

The V call is TRBV5-1, the J call TRBJ2-5, with TRBD1 matching 7 bases. Per germline, CDR1 SGHRS and CDR2 YFSETQ. V gave up 5 bases and J gave up 3 bases; unmatched junction bases: 10. The length of the CDR3 is 15 residues. CDR3 nucleotides: TGCGCCAGCAGAGTATTATACAGGGGCGAAGAGACCCAGTACTTC. Translated, it gives CASRVLYRGEETQYF.

V usage is TRBV7-2 and J usage is TRBJ2-7, with TRBD2 matching 8 bases. This CDR3 has 16 residues. The germline V gene has CDR1 SGHTA and CDR2 FQGNSA. V was clipped by 2 bases and J by 2 bases; unmatched bases: 8. The CDR3 here is CASSLSPGAGAYEQYF. CDR3 bases: TGTGCCAGCAGCTTATCCCCGGGAGCGGGGGCCTACGAGCAGTACTTC.

The chain uses TRBV5-1 and TRBJ1-2; 10 nucleotides match TRBD1. Trimming at V came to 6 bases and at J to 2 bases, leaving 4 bases not matched to a gene. The CDR3 covers 14 residues. CDR1 and CDR2 from the germline V gene are SGHRS and YFSETQ. CDR3 protein: CASTPTGGNYGYTF. The CDR3 nucleotides are TGCGCCAGCACCCCGACAGGGGGCAACTATGGCTACACCTTC.

The rearrangement joins TRBV29-1 to TRBJ2-1; 10 bases align to TRBD2. The CDR3 sequence is 16 residues long. The germline V gene has CDR1 SQVTM and CDR2 ANQGSEA. The V segment lost 2 bases and the J segment 1 base; nucleotides outside the gene matches: 5. DNA of the CDR3: TGCAGCGTTGAAACCCCTAGCGGGAGATCCTACAATGAGCAGTTCTTC. Translated, it gives CSVETPSGRSYNEQFF.

The rearrangement joins TRBV7-9 to TRBJ2-2; D might be TRBD2 (5 bases). From germline, CDR1 is SEHNR and CDR2 FQNEAQ (reference sequence). This CDR3 is built from 17 residues. V was shortened by 2 bases and J by 4 bases, with 17 bases between the two germline ends. The CDR3 reads CASSLLLWGDTTGELFF. The CDR3 DNA sequence: TGTGCCAGCAGCTTACTCCTTTGGGGAGACACCACCGGGGAGCTGTTTTTT.

The V and J genes are TRBV7-2 and TRBJ1-3; D gene unclear. Trimming cost V 0 bases and J 0 bases, with 3 bases left between them. The CDR3 has 14 amino acids. Germline V CDR1 and CDR2: SGHTA, FQGNSA. In nucleotides, the CDR3 is TGTGCCAGCAGCTTAGCCCTCTCTGGAAACACCATATATTTT. Amino acid sequence: CASSLALSGNTIYF.

The chain couples TRBV27 to TRBJ1-5; no clear D gene. This CDR3 comprises 15 residues. Germline lookup yields CDR1 MNHEY and CDR2 SMNVEV (reference sequence). V lost 6 bases and J 0 bases, leaving 12 bases between the germline ends. The CDR3 region has the DNA TGTGCCAGCAGCCCACAGCGGTATAGCAATCAGCCCCAGCATTTT. This translates into CASSPQRYSNQPQHF.

This chain joins TRBV30 and TRBJ1-1; D unclear. The CDR3 spans 14 residues. Germline V gene lookup returns CDR1 GTSNPN and CDR2 SVGIG (reference sequence). Trimming pared 5 bases from V and 0 bases from J, leaving 13 bases between. As DNA, the CDR3 is TGTGCCTGGGGAGGGCAACCCGTGAACACTGAAGCTTTCTTT. Its translation: CAWGGQPVNTEAFF.

The chain links TRBV18 to TRBJ1-4; 10 bases match TRBD1. Germline CDR1 reads KGHSH; CDR2 reads LQKENI. This CDR3 comprises 15 residues. J was trimmed by 6 bases and V by 6 bases; bases with no gene match: 7. CDR3 sequence reads: CASSRTGGSYEKLFF. The DNA for the CDR3 is TGTGCCAGCTCGCGGACAGGGGGGAGTTATGAAAAACTGTTTTTT. The full variable domain, its missing parts supplied by reference TRBV18 and TRBJ1-4, is NAGVMQNPRHLVRRRGQEARLRCSPMKGHSHVYWYRQLPEEGLKFMVYLQKENIIDESGMPKERFSAEFPKEGPSILRIQQVVRGDSAAYFCASSRTGGSYEKLFFGSGTQLSVL.

The chain joins TRBV9 to TRBJ2-3; 7 bases map to TRBD2. Germline V gene sequence: CDR1 SGDLS, CDR2 YYNGEE. With V trimmed by 0 bases and J by 5 bases, 3 bases remained unmatched. The CDR3 is 14 residues long. The CDR3 here is CASSVGSGRDTQYF. CDR3 DNA: TGTGCCAGCAGCGTAGGTAGCGGGCGAGATACGCAGTATTTT.

The chain carries TRBV5-6 and TRBJ1-2, with TRBD1 matching over 10 bases. V was clipped by 3 bases and J by 5 bases; unmatched bases: 7. Germline values: CDR1 SGHDT, CDR2 YYEEEE. The CDR3 covers 15 residues. CDR3 coding DNA: TGTGCCAGCAGCTGGCGGGACAGGGGTTGGTATGGCTACACCTTC. This translates into CASSWRDRGWYGYTF.

The chain couples TRBV9 to TRBJ1-1; 7 bases map to TRBD1. The CDR3 runs to 14 residues. CDR1 and CDR2 from the germline V gene are SGDLS and YYNGEE. V dropped 4 bases and J dropped 4; count of bases not matched to a gene: 7. The CDR3 region is CASSPTGLGTEAFF. The CDR3 DNA reads TGTGCCAGCAGCCCGACAGGGCTGGGCACTGAAGCTTTCTTT.

The count of this clone is one. The V call is TRBV7-9, the J call TRBJ2-2; D remains ambiguous. V was pared by 1 base and J by 2 bases, with 5 bases between. Per the germline V gene, CDR1 is SEHNR and CDR2 is FQNEAQ (reference sequence). The CDR3 length is 14 residues. CDR3: CASSLDLNTGELFF. In DNA, the CDR3 is TGTGCCAGCAGCTTAGACTTAAACACCGGGGAGCTGTTTTTT.

The rearrangement joins TRBV18 to TRBJ2-7; 7 positions agree with TRBD1. The CDR3 extends over 13 amino acids. Germline V gene lookup returns CDR1 KGHSH and CDR2 LQKENI. Trimming cost V 3 bases and J 4 bases; bases outside gene matches: 3. CDR3 nucleotide sequence: TGTGCCAGCTCACCGGGACAGCCTTACGAGCAGTACTTC. It translates to CASSPGQPYEQYF.

The chain uses TRBV7-6 and TRBJ2-6; TRBD1 is a possible D gene (6 bases). Trimming removed 4 bases at V and 0 bases at J, with 19 bases between. CDR1 SGHVS and CDR2 FNYEAQ come from the germline V gene. There are 19 residues in the CDR3. DNA of the CDR3: TGTGCCAGCAGCTCCCGGTTCCAGGGGTCCAACTCTGGGGCCAACGTCCTGACTTTC. It encodes CASSSRFQGSNSGANVLTF.

The V gene is TRBV10-3, the J gene TRBJ1-2; no clear D gene. Trimming shortened V by 8 bases and J by 4 bases, and 20 bases separated the two germline ends. The CDR3 consists of 15 residues. Looked up from germline, CDR1 is ENHRY and CDR2 is SYGVKD. CDR3 DNA: TGTGCCATCTCGTCGATCGGGGTGAAGGGCTATGGCTACACCTTC. This gives the protein CAISSIGVKGYGYTF.